These T cell receptor beta chains were read from a single sample in a study of regulatory T cells in long-lasting Graves disease. TCRdb independently ran MiXCR on the multiplex PCR reads; one entry per CDR3 protein. The data contain almost 350,000 distinct CDR3 sequences, around 20% of them singletons. Sequences were derived from peripheral blood mononuclear cells (PBMCs), sampled when the disease was refractory, from a patient treated with antithyroid drugs. The receptors were sampled from a female donor with Graves disease. The CDR3 runs from the conserved cysteine through the conserved F or W. The D gene is left open where the match is weak. Not all rows give a size; the values are once, few, many and, for expanded clones, a class.

d_gene,j_gene,abundance,v_gene,CDR3nt,CDR3aa
TRBD1,TRBJ1-2,NA,TRBV5-1,TGCGCCTCCGGCCCGGGGACAGGGAGCGGGCGGAATGGCTACACCTTC,CASGPGTGSGRNGYTF
NA,TRBJ2-7,many,TRBV5-5,TGTGCCAGCAGCCCGGCGTCGCACTCCTACGAGCAGTACTTC,CASSPASHSYEQYF
NA,TRBJ2-5,NA,TRBV19,TGTGCCAGTAGTTCAGGACTGGGGGCGAAGACCCAGTACTTC,CASSSGLGAKTQYF
NA,TRBJ1-1,NA,TRBV9,TGTGCCAGCAGCGTAGCTTATCGGAACACTGAAGCTTTCTTT,CASSVAYRNTEAFF
NA,TRBJ1-3,NA,TRBV2,TGTGCCAGCAGAGGAGACTCTGGAAACACCATATATTTT,CASRGDSGNTIYF
TRBD1,TRBJ2-2,few,TRBV11-3,TGTGCCAGCAGCCCGGGGACAGGGAGAAGGACCGGGGAGCTGTTTTTT,CASSPGTGRRTGELFF
NA,TRBJ1-1,many,TRBV29-1,TGCAGCGCGGGGGGGATGAACACTGAAGCTTTCTTT,CSAGGMNTEAFF
NA,TRBJ1-2,NA,TRBV3-1,TGTGCCAGCAGCCAAGTCGTAACGGACAAGTCCTATGGCTACACCTTC,CASSQVVTDKSYGYTF
NA,TRBJ2-7,NA,TRBV10-3,TGTGCCATCAGTGAGTCGGGTAGGAGTTACGAGCAGTACTTC,CAISESGRSYEQYF
NA,TRBJ2-7,many,TRBV28,TGTGCCAGCAGTCCCCTGGGGAGTCCCACCTACGAGCAGTACTTC,CASSPLGSPTYEQYF
TRBD1,TRBJ1-5,once,TRBV7-2,TGTGCCAGCAGCTTCCCGGGACAGGGGGCAGGTCAGCCCCCGCATTTT,CASSFPGQGAGQPPHF